The source of this T cell receptor (beta chain) is a study of PD-L1 blockade in urothelial cancer. Profiled with immunoSEQ multiplex PCR; TCRdb holds only in-frame clones, not every one. Among roughly 63,000 clones listed, 81% were seen once. Germline V gene sequence: CDR1 SGHVS, CDR2 FQNEAQ. Losses at the gene ends were 6 bases for V and 5 bases for J; bases not matched to a gene: 6. The length of the CDR3 is 15 residues. As to time point: pretreatment peripheral blood. In this sample, this clone turned up a few times. This receptor was identified in a man aged 65 to 85 with urothelial cancer. The chain couples TRBV7-8 to TRBJ2-2, with 10 bases aligning to TRBD1. The sequencing here drew on PBMCs, taken around atezolizumab (anti-PD-L1) treatment. In DNA form, the CDR3 reads TGTGCCAGCAGGCCGGGACAGGGGAGTACCGGGGAGCTGTTTTTT. This codes for CASRPGQGSTGELFF.